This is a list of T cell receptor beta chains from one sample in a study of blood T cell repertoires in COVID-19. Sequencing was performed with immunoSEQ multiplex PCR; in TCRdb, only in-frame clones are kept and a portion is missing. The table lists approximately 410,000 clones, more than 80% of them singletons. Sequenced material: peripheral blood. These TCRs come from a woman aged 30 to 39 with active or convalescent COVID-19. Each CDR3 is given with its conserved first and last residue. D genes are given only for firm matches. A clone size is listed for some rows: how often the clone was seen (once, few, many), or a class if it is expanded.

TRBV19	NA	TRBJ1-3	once	TGTGCCAGTAGTACCGCACAGGTCCCTGGAAACACCATATATTTT	CASSTAQVPGNTIYF
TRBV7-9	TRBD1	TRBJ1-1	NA	TGTGCCACTGGGACAGGGACTGAAGCTTTCTTT	CATGTGTEAFF
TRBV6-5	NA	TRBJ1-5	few	TGTGCCAGCAGCGGACAGCAAAATCAGCCCCAGCATTTT	CASSGQQNQPQHF
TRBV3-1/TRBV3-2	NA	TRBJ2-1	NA	TGTGCCAGCAGCCAGGTAGCGACCTCCGGAAATGAGCAGTTCTTC	CASSQVATSGNEQFF
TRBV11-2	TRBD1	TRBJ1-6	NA	TGTGCCAGCAGCCCCTTGACGGGACAGGGGCTTTCACCCCTCCACTTT	CASSPLTGQGLSPLHF
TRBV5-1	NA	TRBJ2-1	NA	TGCGCCAGCAGCGTGGACTCCTCCGCTGAGCAGTTCTTC	CASSVDSSAEQFF
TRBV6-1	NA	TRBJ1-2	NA	TGTGCCAGCAGTGAAGCTTCCGTAACAGTCCCTAACTATGGCTACACCTTC	CASSEASVTVPNYGYTF
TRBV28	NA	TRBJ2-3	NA	TGTGCCAGCACTTCAAGCGTCAGCACAGATACGCAGTATTTT	CASTSSVSTDTQYF
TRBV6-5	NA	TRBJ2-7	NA	TGTGCCAGCAGTTACTCGGGACATCTAGTCGAGCAGTACTTC	CASSYSGHLVEQYF
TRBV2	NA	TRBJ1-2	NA	TGTGCCAGCAGTGAAGCGCTCCACTCGGAGACTTATGGCTACACCTTC	CASSEALHSETYGYTF
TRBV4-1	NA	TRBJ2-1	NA	TGCGCCAGCAGCCAAGATCGGAGGTACAATGAGCAGTTCTTC	CASSQDRRYNEQFF
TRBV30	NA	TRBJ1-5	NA	TGTGCCTGGAATTCCCAGGGCGGCAATCAGCCCCAGCATTTT	CAWNSQGGNQPQHF
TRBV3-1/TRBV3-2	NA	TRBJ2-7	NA	TGTGCCAGCAGCCAAGATCTAGTGGCAGGGGCTGGAGAGCAGTACTTC	CASSQDLVAGAGEQYF
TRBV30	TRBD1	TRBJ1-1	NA	TGTGCCTGCCTGACAGGGGCGACCAACACTGAAGCTTTCTTT	CACLTGATNTEAFF
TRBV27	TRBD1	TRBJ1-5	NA	TGTGCCAGCAGTTCCGGGACAGGGGGACGTCAGCCCCAGCATTTT	CASSSGTGGRQPQHF
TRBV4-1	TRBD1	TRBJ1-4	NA	TGCGCCAGCAGCCTGAATCCCCGGGACAGGGGAACTAATGAAAAACTGTTTTTT	CASSLNPRDRGTNEKLFF
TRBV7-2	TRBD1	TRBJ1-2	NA	TGTGCCAGCAGCTTTCGTCCAGGGGGTACGAATTCGAAAGGCTACACCTTC	CASSFRPGGTNSKGYTF
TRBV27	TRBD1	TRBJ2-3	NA	TGTGCCAGCAGTTTACAACAGGGGGCGCTTGCAGATACGCAGTATTTT	CASSLQQGALADTQYF
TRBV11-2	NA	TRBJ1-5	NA	TGTGCCAGCCCGACTACTAAGGAAAATCAGCCCCAGCATTTT	CASPTTKENQPQHF
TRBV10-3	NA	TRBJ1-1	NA	TGTGCCATCAGTGTCTCTGAGCGGGTGACTGAAGCTTTCTTT	CAISVSERVTEAFF
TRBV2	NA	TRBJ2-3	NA	TGTGCCAGCGCGAGCGGTCTCACAGATACGCAGTATTTT	CASASGLTDTQYF
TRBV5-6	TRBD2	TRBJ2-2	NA	TGTGCCAGCAGCTTGACAGCGGGAGATTCCATCACCGGGGAGCTGTTTTTT	CASSLTAGDSITGELFF
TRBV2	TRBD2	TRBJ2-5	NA	TGTGCCAGCAGTGAAGCGGGACTAACCAGAGAGACCCAGTACTTC	CASSEAGLTRETQYF
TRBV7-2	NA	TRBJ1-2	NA	TGTGCCAGCAGCTTAGGCTTCCCTACCGCTCGCTACACCTTC	CASSLGFPTARYTF
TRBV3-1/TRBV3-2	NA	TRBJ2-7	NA	TGTGCCAGCAGCCGCCTGCCCCCCAAACCGGGACAAGCCTACGAGCAGTACTTC	CASSRLPPKPGQAYEQYF
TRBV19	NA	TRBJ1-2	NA	TGTGCCAGTAGTATGGGGCGGAGCTATGGCTACACCTTC	CASSMGRSYGYTF
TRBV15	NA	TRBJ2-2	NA	TGTGCCACCAGCAGCCCCCGGAGGGACTTAGGGACCGCGGGGGAGCTGTTTTTT	CATSSPRRDLGTAGELFF
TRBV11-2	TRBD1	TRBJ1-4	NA	TGTGCCAGCAGAAGTGTCAGGGGGTCTAATGAAAAACTGTTTTTT	CASRSVRGSNEKLFF
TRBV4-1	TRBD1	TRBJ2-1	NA	TGCGCCAGCAGCCAAGATCGACAGGGTGGGAATGAGCAGTTCTTC	CASSQDRQGGNEQFF
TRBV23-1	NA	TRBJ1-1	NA	TGCGCCAGCAGTCAAATCAACGGGAGAACTGAAGCTTTCTTT	CASSQINGRTEAFF
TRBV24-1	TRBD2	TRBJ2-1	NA	TGTGCCACCAGTCCTAGCGGGATAGTGGGTGAGCAGTTCTTC	CATSPSGIVGEQFF
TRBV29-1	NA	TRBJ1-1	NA	TGCAGCGTCCCCGGGACACCTTACACTGAAGCTTTCTTT	CSVPGTPYTEAFF
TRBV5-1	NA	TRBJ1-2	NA	TGCGCCAGCAGCTTGAGTCAGGGGTTAGGCTACACCTTC	CASSLSQGLGYTF
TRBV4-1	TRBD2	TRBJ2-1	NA	TGCGCCAGCAGCCAGGGACTAGCGGGAGGGAAGAATGAGCAGTTCTTC	CASSQGLAGGKNEQFF
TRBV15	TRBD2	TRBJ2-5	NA	TGTGCCACCAGCAGAGACCTAGCGGGAGTCGGGGAGACCCAGTACTTC	CATSRDLAGVGETQYF
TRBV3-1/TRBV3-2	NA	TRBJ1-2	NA	TGTGCCAGACCACAGAGCTACACCTTC	CARPQSYTF
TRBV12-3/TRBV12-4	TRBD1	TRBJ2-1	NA	TGTGCCAGCAGGGGACAGGGTGACAATGAGCAGTTCTTC	CASRGQGDNEQFF
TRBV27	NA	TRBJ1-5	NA	TGTGCCAGCAGTTTTCACAGGGACCTGAATAGCAATCAGCCCCAGCATTTT	CASSFHRDLNSNQPQHF
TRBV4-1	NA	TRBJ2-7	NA	TGCGCCAGCAGCCAACCAGGGGCGACCCGCTCCTACGAGCAGTACTTC	CASSQPGATRSYEQYF
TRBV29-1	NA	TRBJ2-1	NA	TGCAGCGTTGAAGACAGGGGCGCCTACAATGAGCAGTTCTTC	CSVEDRGAYNEQFF
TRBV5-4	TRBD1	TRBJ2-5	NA	TGTGCCAGCAGCCTCCCGGGACAGGGGGCCGAGACCCAGTACTTC	CASSLPGQGAETQYF
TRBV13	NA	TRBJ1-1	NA	TGTGCCAGCAGCCCACGGGTAGTTTTTTCTTCGAACACTGAAGCTTTCTTT	CASSPRVVFSSNTEAFF
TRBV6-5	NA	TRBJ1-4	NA	TGTGCCAGCAGTTATCTCCTGTCGGAAAAACTGTTTTTT	CASSYLLSEKLFF
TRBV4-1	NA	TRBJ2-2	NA	TGCGCCAGCAGCCTCCACACCAGCGGGGAGCTGTTTTTT	CASSLHTSGELFF
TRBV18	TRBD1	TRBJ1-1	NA	TGTGCCAGCTCACCACCGACAGGGGCCGGGAACACTGAAGCTTTCTTT	CASSPPTGAGNTEAFF
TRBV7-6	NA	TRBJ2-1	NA	TGTGCCAGCAGCGGAGGGGACTCCTACAATGAGCAGTTCTTC	CASSGGDSYNEQFF
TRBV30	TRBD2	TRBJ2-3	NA	TGTGCCGGGACGGCGGGAGGGCCAGACACGCAGTATTTT	CAGTAGGPDTQYF
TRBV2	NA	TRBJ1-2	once	TGTGCCAGCATGGCCTCGGAGATTTATGGCTACACCTTC	CASMASEIYGYTF
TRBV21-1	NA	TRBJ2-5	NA	TGTGCCAGCAGCAACTCACCGGGAGTTGGGACCCAGTACTTC	CASSNSPGVGTQYF
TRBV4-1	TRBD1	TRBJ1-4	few	TGCGCCAGCAGCCAAGAACAGGGGGATGAAAAACTGTTTTTT	CASSQEQGDEKLFF
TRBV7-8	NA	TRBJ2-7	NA	TGTGCCAGCAGCTTAGCGGCGGACACCTCCTACGAGCAGTACTTC	CASSLAADTSYEQYF